Listed below are T cell receptor beta chains from one sample, sequenced in a study of shared clonotypes between healthy human individuals. The assay was immunoSEQ multiplex PCR, and TCRdb's table has in-frame clones only and misses some. The sample has about 500,000 clones; roughly three quarters are singletons. Sequenced sample: PBMCs. These receptors all stem from a woman between 40 and 50 years old in good health. Some clones in this sample may be carry-over from other donors' samples. Both conserved end residues are part of each CDR3. Each record gives: V gene, clone size, J gene, D gene, CDR3 protein, CDR3 DNA. D genes are given only for firm matches. The size field is filled for only some rows; it gives once, few, many or a size class.

v_call: TRBV5-4; clone_size: .; j_call: TRBJ2-3; d_call: TRBD2; cdr3_aa: CASSSSGRTDTQYF; cdr3_nt: TGTGCCAGCAGCTCGAGCGGGAGGACAGATACGCAGTATTTT
v_call: TRBV7-8; clone_size: .; j_call: TRBJ2-2; d_call: .; cdr3_aa: CASSWYGELFF; cdr3_nt: TGTGCCAGCAGTTGGTACGGGGAGCTGTTTTTT
v_call: TRBV4-3; clone_size: once; j_call: TRBJ2-7; d_call: TRBD1; cdr3_aa: CASSQRQGVFYEQYF; cdr3_nt: TGCGCCAGCAGCCAACGACAGGGGGTCTTCTACGAGCAGTACTTC
v_call: TRBV18; clone_size: .; j_call: TRBJ1-2; d_call: TRBD1; cdr3_aa: CASSPPPDRGLRGYTF; cdr3_nt: TGTGCCAGCTCACCACCCCCGGACAGGGGGCTTCGGGGCTACACCTTC
v_call: TRBV6-1; clone_size: .; j_call: TRBJ1-1; d_call: TRBD1; cdr3_aa: CASSETGGGWDTEAFF; cdr3_nt: TGTGCCAGCAGTGAAACCGGAGGGGGCTGGGACACTGAAGCTTTCTTT
v_call: TRBV5-1; clone_size: .; j_call: TRBJ2-7; d_call: TRBD1; cdr3_aa: CASSATGVTYEQYF; cdr3_nt: TGCGCCAGCAGCGCTACAGGGGTGACCTACGAGCAGTACTTC
v_call: TRBV15; clone_size: .; j_call: TRBJ1-4; d_call: TRBD1; cdr3_aa: CATSLDQGEYEKLFF; cdr3_nt: TGTGCCACCAGCCTCGATCAGGGGGAGTATGAAAAACTGTTTTTT
v_call: TRBV30; clone_size: .; j_call: TRBJ2-7; d_call: .; cdr3_aa: CAWSPLLGYEQYF; cdr3_nt: TGTGCCTGGAGTCCACTGTTGGGGTACGAGCAGTACTTC
v_call: TRBV7-3; clone_size: .; j_call: TRBJ2-1; d_call: TRBD2; cdr3_aa: CASSVSRGEGGLPQQFF; cdr3_nt: TGTGCCAGCAGCGTCTCGCGAGGGGAGGGTGGACTGCCACAGCAGTTCTTC
v_call: TRBV4-2; clone_size: few; j_call: TRBJ2-1; d_call: .; cdr3_aa: CASSVPPDGEQFF; cdr3_nt: TGTGCCAGCAGCGTACCCCCTGATGGTGAGCAGTTCTTC
v_call: TRBV5-1; clone_size: .; j_call: TRBJ2-1; d_call: TRBD2; cdr3_aa: CASRGLVGYNEQFF; cdr3_nt: TGCGCCAGCAGGGGACTAGTCGGCTACAATGAGCAGTTCTTC
v_call: TRBV5-8; clone_size: .; j_call: TRBJ1-3; d_call: .; cdr3_aa: CASSLARRGGNTIYF; cdr3_nt: TGTGCCAGCAGCTTGGCAAGGAGGGGTGGAAACACCATATATTTT
v_call: TRBV7-8; clone_size: many; j_call: TRBJ1-2; d_call: TRBD1; cdr3_aa: CASSRSWDRVNYGYTF; cdr3_nt: TGTGCCAGCAGCCGAAGTTGGGACAGGGTTAACTATGGCTACACCTTC
v_call: TRBV5-4; clone_size: .; j_call: TRBJ1-1; d_call: .; cdr3_aa: CASSPDWGSEAFF; cdr3_nt: TGTGCCAGCAGCCCGGATTGGGGTAGTGAAGCTTTCTTT
v_call: TRBV18; clone_size: few; j_call: TRBJ2-1; d_call: TRBD1; cdr3_aa: CASSPPDRAVYTLSEQFF; cdr3_nt: TGTGCCAGCTCCCCTCCGGACAGGGCGGTTTATACCCTAAGTGAGCAGTTCTTC
v_call: TRBV11-2; clone_size: .; j_call: TRBJ2-3; d_call: .; cdr3_aa: CASSPDYSDTQYF; cdr3_nt: TGTGCCAGCAGCCCGGACTATTCAGATACGCAGTATTTT
v_call: TRBV2; clone_size: .; j_call: TRBJ2-2; d_call: .; cdr3_aa: CASSGSTGELFF; cdr3_nt: TGTGCCAGCAGTGGATCCACCGGGGAGCTGTTTTTT
v_call: TRBV5-1; clone_size: .; j_call: TRBJ2-7; d_call: TRBD1; cdr3_aa: CASSLRTGTGEQYF; cdr3_nt: TGCGCCAGCAGCTTACGGACAGGGACGGGCGAGCAGTACTTC
v_call: TRBV5-5; clone_size: .; j_call: TRBJ2-7; d_call: .; cdr3_aa: CASSFGYEQYF; cdr3_nt: TGTGCCAGCAGCTTTGGGTACGAGCAGTACTTC
v_call: TRBV19; clone_size: once; j_call: TRBJ1-2; d_call: .; cdr3_aa: CASSIAGEVGYTF; cdr3_nt: TGTGCCAGTAGTATAGCGGGGGAAGTTGGCTACACCTTC
v_call: TRBV19; clone_size: once; j_call: TRBJ2-7; d_call: TRBD2; cdr3_aa: CASSIGAGTYEQYF; cdr3_nt: TGTGCCAGTAGTATTGGAGCGGGGACCTACGAGCAGTACTTC
v_call: TRBV2; clone_size: .; j_call: TRBJ1-5; d_call: .; cdr3_aa: CASSVDSTNQPQHF; cdr3_nt: TGTGCCAGCAGTGTGGACAGCACCAATCAGCCCCAGCATTTT
v_call: TRBV27; clone_size: once; j_call: TRBJ2-7; d_call: TRBD1; cdr3_aa: CASSLGDRGRYEQYF; cdr3_nt: TGTGCCAGCAGTTTAGGGGACAGGGGTAGATACGAGCAGTACTTC
v_call: TRBV4-2; clone_size: once; j_call: TRBJ1-5; d_call: .; cdr3_aa: CASSQDGQGNQPQHF; cdr3_nt: TGTGCCAGCAGCCAAGATGGGCAGGGGAATCAGCCCCAGCATTTT
v_call: TRBV7-9; clone_size: .; j_call: TRBJ2-1; d_call: TRBD2; cdr3_aa: CASSFSGSSYNEQFF; cdr3_nt: TGTGCCAGCAGCTTCAGCGGGAGTTCCTACAATGAGCAGTTCTTC
v_call: TRBV6-1; clone_size: .; j_call: TRBJ2-3; d_call: TRBD1; cdr3_aa: CASSAADRVRTDTQYF; cdr3_nt: TGTGCCAGCAGTGCAGCGGACAGGGTACGCACAGATACGCAGTATTTT
v_call: TRBV7-9; clone_size: .; j_call: TRBJ2-3; d_call: .; cdr3_aa: CASSFIESTDTQYF; cdr3_nt: TGTGCCAGCAGCTTTATTGAGAGCACAGATACGCAGTATTTT
v_call: TRBV4-2; clone_size: .; j_call: TRBJ2-2; d_call: .; cdr3_aa: CASSHRDLVGELFF; cdr3_nt: TGTGCCAGCAGCCACCGGGACCTAGTGGGGGAGCTGTTTTTT
v_call: TRBV5-5; clone_size: .; j_call: TRBJ2-5; d_call: TRBD1; cdr3_aa: CASSLHWTGGKETQYF; cdr3_nt: TGTGCCAGCAGCCTACACTGGACAGGGGGGAAGGAGACCCAGTACTTC
v_call: TRBV15; clone_size: .; j_call: TRBJ1-1; d_call: TRBD1; cdr3_aa: CATSRDPGGFRDTEAFF; cdr3_nt: TGTGCCACCAGCAGAGATCCAGGGGGCTTTCGAGACACTGAAGCTTTCTTT
v_call: TRBV10-3; clone_size: .; j_call: TRBJ2-2; d_call: .; cdr3_aa: CAISDQENTGELFF; cdr3_nt: TGTGCCATCAGTGACCAGGAAAACACCGGGGAGCTGTTTTTT
v_call: TRBV30; clone_size: .; j_call: TRBJ1-1; d_call: .; cdr3_aa: CAWSRGLNTEAFF; cdr3_nt: TGTGCCTGGAGTAGGGGCCTGAACACTGAAGCTTTCTTT
v_call: TRBV9; clone_size: once; j_call: TRBJ2-2; d_call: .; cdr3_aa: CASSVLGAGGELFF; cdr3_nt: TGTGCCAGCAGCGTACTGGGGGCGGGCGGGGAGCTGTTTTTT
v_call: TRBV10-3; clone_size: .; j_call: TRBJ2-2; d_call: TRBD1; cdr3_aa: CAIREDRGNTGELFF; cdr3_nt: TGTGCCATCAGGGAGGACAGGGGCAACACCGGGGAGCTGTTTTTT
v_call: TRBV2; clone_size: few; j_call: TRBJ1-2; d_call: .; cdr3_aa: CASSPYGGENYGYTF; cdr3_nt: TGTGCCAGCAGTCCCTACGGAGGGGAGAACTATGGCTACACCTTC